This TCR beta chain emerged from a study of cytomegalovirus exposure and HLA in healthy donors (TCRdb year 2017). About the full investigation: An earlier analysis of 587 of the donors reported under 300 Gb of sequence data and around 100 million unique TCR beta sequences obtained from approximately 180 million T cells. An early release covering roughly 640 HLA-typed donors comprised about 300 gigabases of sequencing data and some 79 million unique TCR sequences. The genetic ancestry cluster associated with self-reported Caucasian donors included roughly 84% of the roughly 410 genotyped donors. The study aimed to test whether cataloging public T cell receptors could reveal signatures of past pathogen exposure. The study profiled the T cell repertoires of approximately 700 subjects by immunosequencing and related them to cytomegalovirus serostatus. In addition to the first cohort of several hundred subjects, a separate validation cohort of under 150 different subjects was used. To predict cytomegalovirus infection status, the study combined high-throughput TCR immunosequencing, statistical association of individual TCRs with disease status, and machine learning. A later analysis re-analyzed previously published TCR beta repertoires from 500 to 700 donors and added high-resolution HLA genotyping to study TCR occurrence patterns. The later analysis used no new phenotypic data to find candidate immune exposures, relying instead on TCR beta sequences and their occurrence across donors. An earlier analysis of 587 of the donors applied high-throughput TCR beta sequencing to assess whether each TCR beta V gene segment acted as functional or pseudogenic. Donor age, sex, ethnicity and CMV serostatus were compiled alongside the repertoire data. In a later genetic analysis, genome-wide SNP genotypes for about three fifths of the 666 donors were used, and that subset was treated as a discovery cohort. All discovery cohort repertoires had been generated using a single sequencing platform. HLA typing covered class I and class II loci at four-digit resolution. Typing coverage differed by locus: A, B, C, DRB1 and DQB1 were typed in about 620-630 donors, DQA1 in 522, DPA1 in nearly 610, and DPB1 in about 450. Five DR-DQ haplotypes were treated as single units for association and clustering because of strong linkage in the cohort. Among 300 to 500 genotyped donors of the cohort, an average of approximately 200,000 unique TCR beta nucleotide sequences was sequenced per donor, of which 15% to 20% were non-productive.

This clone was counted a single time. There is no known antigen for this receptor. Base quality data are lacking; no much larger clone is found one base away. The cohort comprised hundreds of healthy bone marrow donors. Cohort members were all nominally healthy when sampled, although unrecorded immune exposures were likely present. The donor was CMV seropositive and belonged to the group of some 290 seropositive cohort members. A peripheral blood sample was provided by each donor, and peripheral blood mononuclear cells were used for TCR beta sequencing. The Qiagen DNeasy Blood Extraction Kit was used to extract genomic DNA from the blood cell samples. Receptor libraries were prepared by the immunoSEQ multiplex PCR assay. For the multiplex PCR, a mixture combining 60 forward primers for TCR Vbeta segments and 13 reverse primers for TCR Jbeta segments was used. A multiplex PCR assay on genomic DNA amplified the CDR3 region of rearranged TCR beta genes. The Illumina HiSeq System was used to sequence the amplified TCR beta libraries as 87-base-pair reads. As for how the authors treated the data: A later analysis counted approximately 84 million unique TCR beta chains across the 670 or so repertoires, and roughly 9.9 million of these chains were shared by at least two donors. To remove PCR and sequencing errors, raw reads were error-corrected and collapsed into unique sequences using a nearest-neighbor algorithm that merged closely related sequences. V, D and J gene segments were assigned by aligning CDR3 sequences to IMGT reference sequences. For a sequence to be retained, at least a six-nucleotide match to both a V gene segment and a J gene segment was required. A rearrangement was called productive if the CDR3 had no stop codons and remained in frame with V and J, and every other rearrangement was called non-productive. CDR3 was defined according to IMGT convention as the region running from the second conserved V-encoded cysteine to the conserved J-encoded phenylalanine. Sequences without an unambiguous match to a single V gene segment were excluded from the earlier analysis of 450 to 650 of the donors. In an earlier analysis of approximately 590 of the donors, a V segment was called functional when productive rearrangements were above 56.7%, and segregating when the standard deviation between donors exceeded 5%. A statistical classification framework was built for diagnosing cytomegalovirus status from the catalog of TCR beta chain sequences. A later analysis assigned V and J genes by comparing TCR nucleotide sequences with IMGT/GENE-DB human TR gene sequences. Using the TCRdist pipeline, a later analysis assigned CDR3 sequences along with most-parsimonious VDJ recombination scenarios. In a later analysis, each TCR beta chain was defined by its CDR3 amino acid sequence together with its V-gene family, and reads without a unique V-gene family were excluded. A later analysis removed 500 to 600 highly shared, low-generation-probability nucleotide sequences to deal with suspected cross-contamination and a sequencing artifact. A later analysis calculated a clonal expansion index for each public chain from normalized within-repertoire ranks of inferred template counts. In a later analysis, generation probabilities were computed using a VDJ recombination model fitted to out-of-frame rearrangements, and the results were checked against IGoR. In a later analysis, hypergeometric tests were used to score TCR-TCR, TCR-HLA and TCR-CMV co-occurrence, with a repertoire-size bias correction applied to TCR pairs. A later analysis estimated false discovery rates by permuting HLA or CMV assignments 20 times. A later analysis grouped co-occurring TCRs with DBSCAN, adding TCRdist sequence similarity when clustering within HLA-allele-positive subsets. Co-occurrence clustering excluded repertoires with fewer than 30,000 or more than 120,000 public chains, plus five with anomalous nucleotide sharing. The clones in this table, taken by TCRdb from immuneACCESS, are in-frame only. Not every clone is retained; where verified, under half of the shortfall comes from an unresolved V gene, and the cause of the rest is unknown. For V, J and clone size, that table is used; D and trimming come from the DNA. This sample is represented by more than 150,000 clones; roughly 88% of them were singletons. About 9.3% of the sample comes from the top ten.

As encoded in the germline V gene, CDR1 is MGHRA while CDR2 is YSYEKL. The V end loses 1 base and the J end loses 1 base, and a stretch of 7 bases separates them. The CDR3 runs 14 amino acids, cysteine and phenylalanine included. Only CDR3 DNA remains: 42 bases, in frame from the first base. Paper-wide results and their limitations: When HLA alleles, especially DR and DQ, strongly co-occurred, TCR associations were difficult to assign to individual alleles. The earlier analysis of 587 of the donors excluded approximately 17 rarely observed V segments, including chromosome 9 orphons, because counts were too low. Immune exposure information for the cohort was limited to CMV serostatus. Roughly uniform sequencing depth across donors was assumed in presence/absence analyses, although this assumption may not hold. In an earlier analysis of some 640 of the donors, most TCR beta V segments were observed in productive rearrangements about 90% or about 30% of the time, broadly matching IMGT annotations. Because the 87-base-pair reads could not distinguish some IMGT-functional V segments, including TRBV6-2 and TRBV6-3, those segments were excluded. The classifier was reported to diagnose cytomegalovirus status with high specificity and sensitivity in both the original and validation cohorts. In the study, approximately 160 TCR beta chains were listed as associated with cytomegalovirus. Compared with equally common non-associated chains, HLA-associated TCR beta chains in a later analysis were more clonally expanded and had lower generation probabilities. In a later analysis, 16,951 TCR beta sequences were associated with specific HLA alleles at a false discovery rate of 0.05. In vitro tests confirmed that three of the cytomegalovirus-associated TCR beta chains recognize cytomegalovirus antigens. In a later genetic analysis, a missense DCLRE1C variant was associated with V-gene and J-gene trimming of TCR beta chains, and the association was replicated in an independent cohort. In a later analysis, TCR association rates were found to vary across HLA loci, with the most associated TCRs seen for DRB1 alleles and the fewest for HLA-C alleles. The authors suggested that the approach could potentially be extended to other disease states and immunological phenotypes. A cluster of highly shared sequence variants was judged likely to represent a technical artifact of the sequencing pipeline. Across donors, most TCR sequences were observed very rarely, whereas some public TCRs were present in many individuals. Most CMV-associated TCR beta chains appeared to be HLA-restricted in a later analysis, and the HLA associations seemed to be driven largely by CMV exposure. A later genetic analysis reported fewer N-insertions in productive TCRs among donors in an Asian-associated ancestry cluster than the roughly 620-donor mean. Linkage disequilibrium might explain the correlated functional status among segregating V segments, but an unknown experimental factor could not be excluded. This cohort had only TCR beta chains sequenced, and the lack of alpha or paired-chain data limited which features could be detected. A further reported finding was that TCR beta sequences accurately predicted the HLA-A and HLA-B alleles for most subjects in the first cohort. In a later analysis, several top co-occurrence clusters were reported to appear linked to parvovirus B19, influenza, CMV and Epstein-Barr virus. Because HLA typing was missing for some donors at each locus, association tests included only the typed subset.

This receptor was taken from a man aged 18 to 30 in good health and CMV-seropositive. The chain was built from TRBV4-1 and TRBJ2-5, with the D gene call left open. Material: PBMCs. The DNA sequence is TGCGCCAGCAGCCAAGCCTTCCCCCAAGAGACCCAGTACTTC. Translated, this gives CASSQAFPQETQYF.